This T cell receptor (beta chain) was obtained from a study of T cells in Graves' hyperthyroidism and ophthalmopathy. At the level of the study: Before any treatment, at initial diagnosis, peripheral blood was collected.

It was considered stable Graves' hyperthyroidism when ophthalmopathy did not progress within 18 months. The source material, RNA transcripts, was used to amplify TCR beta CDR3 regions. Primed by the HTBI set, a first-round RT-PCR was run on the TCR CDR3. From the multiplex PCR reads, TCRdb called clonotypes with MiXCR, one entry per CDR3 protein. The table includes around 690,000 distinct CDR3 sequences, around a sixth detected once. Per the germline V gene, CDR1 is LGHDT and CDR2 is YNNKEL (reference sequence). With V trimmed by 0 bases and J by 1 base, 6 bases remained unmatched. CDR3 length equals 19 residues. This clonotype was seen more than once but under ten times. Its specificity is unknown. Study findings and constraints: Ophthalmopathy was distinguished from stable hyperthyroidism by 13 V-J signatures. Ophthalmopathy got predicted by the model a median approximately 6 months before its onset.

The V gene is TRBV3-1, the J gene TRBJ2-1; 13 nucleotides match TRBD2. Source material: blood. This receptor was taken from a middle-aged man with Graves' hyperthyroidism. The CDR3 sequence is CASSQDPRTSGRSYNEQFF. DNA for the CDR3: TGTGCCAGCAGCCAAGATCCACGGACTAGCGGGAGATCCTACAATGAGCAGTTCTTC.